The 32 T cell receptor beta chains presented below share a single source sample, sequenced in a study of blood T cell repertoires in COVID-19. The repertoire was sequenced with immunoSEQ multiplex PCR; TCRdb's copy has only in-frame clones and lacks some. The profile shows around 99,000 clones, 79% of them singletons. The sample was peripheral blood. The origin of the receptors is a woman older than 75 with active or convalescent COVID-19.

The rearrangement joins TRBV24-1 to TRBJ2-5; 9 bases are shared with TRBD2. The junction had 13 bases not matched to a gene; V was cut back by 0 bases and J by 3 bases. CDR1 and CDR2 (germline): KGHDR, SFDVKD. There are 19 residues in the CDR3. CDR3: CATSDLRREGVRAKETQYF. DNA of the CDR3: TGTGCCACCAGTGATTTGCGGCGGGAGGGGGTAAGGGCCAAAGAGACCCAGTACTTC.

The rearrangement joins TRBV7-2 to TRBJ2-7; no definite D call. Germline V gene lookup returns CDR1 SGHTA and CDR2 FQGNSA. The CDR3 spans 15 residues. V lost 2 bases to trimming and J lost 1 base, with 12 bases between them. CDR3 residues: CASSLRSEFSYEQYF. Written as DNA, the CDR3 is TGTGCCAGCAGCTTACGAAGTGAGTTTTCCTACGAGCAGTACTTC. Variable domain in full (rest from reference TRBV7-2 and TRBJ2-7): GAGVSQSPSNKVTEKGKDVELRCDPISGHTALYWYRQSLGQGLEFLIYFQGNSAPDKSGLPSDRFSAERTGGSVSTLTIQRTQQEDSAVYLCASSLRSEFSYEQYFGPGTRLTVT.

This clone was recorded only once. The chain recombines TRBV7-9 with TRBJ2-1; the D gene is possibly TRBD2 (6 bases). Germline CDR1 and CDR2: SEHNR and FQNEAQ (reference sequence). V was pared by 4 bases and J by 0 bases, with 19 bases between. The CDR3 spans 18 residues. In DNA, the CDR3 is TGTGCCAGCAGCTCCGTAGCTGGCGGGAAGAGCTCCTACAATGAGCAGTTCTTC. Translating it yields CASSSVAGGKSSYNEQFF.

The CDR3 reads CANDGGSPSYNSPLHF. Written as DNA, the CDR3 is TGTGCCAACGATGGGGGGAGCCCCTCCTATAATTCACCCCTCCACTTT. The chain couples TRBV2 to TRBJ1-6; weak D call: TRBD1 (5 bases). The CDR3 extends over 16 amino acids. With 10 bases removed from V and 0 bases from J, the gap between germline ends came to 16 bases. Per germline, CDR1 SNHLY and CDR2 FYNNEI.

This clone was found many times. The rearrangement joins TRBV5-6 to TRBJ2-1; D is ambiguous. Germline CDR1 reads SGHDT; CDR2 reads YYEEEE. The CDR3 covers 14 residues. The V and J ends lost 0 bases and 5 bases respectively, with 9 bases between them. The CDR3 here is CASSLDLSDNEQFF. The CDR3 DNA is TGTGCCAGCAGCTTGGATTTGTCAGACAATGAGCAGTTCTTC.

The rearrangement joins TRBV5-1 to TRBJ1-2; D possibly corresponds to TRBD1 (5 bases). Germline loops: CDR1 SGHRS, CDR2 YFSETQ. Trimming took off 1 base at V and 1 base at J, with 8 bases between the two ends. The CDR3 runs to 14 residues. CDR3 region: CASSLTGLNYGYTF. DNA for the CDR3: TGCGCCAGCAGCTTGACAGGTCTTAACTATGGCTACACCTTC.

The V and J genes are TRBV21-1 and TRBJ2-1; TRBD2, the table's D call, lacks a check against the DNA. TRBV21-1 is termed a pseudogene. The CDR3 loop spans 17 amino acids. CDR3 protein: CASSKISRTSFTHEQFF. CDR3 nucleotide sequence: TGTGCCAGCAGCAAAATTTCCCGGACTAGTTTTACCCATGAGCAGTTCTTC.

The rearrangement links TRBV2 to TRBJ2-1; weak D call: TRBD2 (6 bases). There are 13 residues in the CDR3. The germline CDR1 and CDR2 sequences are SNHLY and FYNNEI. V was clipped by 7 bases and J by 10 bases, with 17 bases between them. The CDR3, as DNA: TGTGCCAGCATTTTATCTCCGGGACTCGAGCAGTTCTTC. Residues: CASILSPGLEQFF.

The V and J genes are TRBV7-2 and TRBJ2-7; 7 bases map to TRBD2. With V trimmed by 5 bases and J by 4 bases, 8 bases remained unmatched. The CDR3 runs 14 residues. CDR1 is SGHTA, CDR2 FQGNSA, per germline. The DNA of the CDR3 is TGTGCCAGCAGCCATGGGGGGGGAGGATACGAGCAGTACTTC. This sequence encodes CASSHGGGGYEQYF. The full variable domain, in which reference TRBV7-2 and TRBJ2-7 provide the parts outside the CDR3, is GAGVSQSPSNKVTEKGKDVELRCDPISGHTALYWYRQSLGQGLEFLIYFQGNSAPDKSGLPSDRFSAERTGGSVSTLTIQRTQQEDSAVYLCASSHGGGGYEQYFGPGTRLTVT.

This chain joins TRBV28 and TRBJ1-2; TRBD1 matches 7 bases. V gave up 5 bases and J gave up 3 bases; unmatched junction bases: 9. The germline gives CDR1 MDHEN, CDR2 SYDVKM. This CDR3 region has 15 residues. DNA for the CDR3: TGTGCCAGCAGTACGCTAACAGGGGTCTACTATGGCTACACCTTC. Translating gives CASSTLTGVYYGYTF.

This clone was seen more than once but under ten times. V is TRBV7-9 and J is TRBJ2-5; 11 nucleotides align to TRBD2. From germline, CDR1 is SEHNR and CDR2 FQNEAQ (reference sequence). Germline trimming cut 3 bases from V and 3 bases from J; bases unmatched to any gene: 3. This CDR3 is 15 amino acids long. This CDR3 reads CASSFGLAGEETQYF. The CDR3, as DNA: TGTGCCAGCAGCTTTGGACTAGCGGGCGAAGAGACCCAGTACTTC.

The V and J genes are TRBV7-8 and TRBJ2-7; a weak D match, TRBD1 (6 bases). The V end was cut by 5 bases, the J end by 6 bases, with 14 bases between. The CDR3 length is 13 residues. Germline CDR1 SGHVS, CDR2 FQNEAQ. The CDR3 DNA reads TGTGCCAGCAGCGCCCAAACAGGGTTCGAGCAGTACTTC. This encodes CASSAQTGFEQYF.

J is TRBJ1-1 and V is TRBV10-1; D not resolved. Deletions cut 6 bases from V and 4 bases from J, with 12 bases between. The CDR3 covers 13 residues. In germline, CDR1 is WNHNN, CDR2 SYGVQD (reference sequence). CDR3 coding DNA: TGCGCCAGCAGCGCCCAGCGGAGCACTGAAGCTTTCTTT. Amino acid sequence: CASSAQRSTEAFF.

The table lists this clone with a few counts. This chain connects TRBV19 to TRBJ1-5; possible D gene TRBD1, 5 bases. This CDR3 is 12 amino acids long. Trimming cost V 10 bases and J 7 bases, with 14 bases left between them. In germline, CDR1 is LNHDA, CDR2 SQIVND (reference sequence). CDR3 bases: TGTGCCACTAACCAGGGTATCCAGCCCCAGCATTTT. Amino acid sequence: CATNQGIQPQHF.

The chain couples TRBV6-5 to TRBJ1-6, with TRBD1 matching 7 bases. The trim removed 4 bases at V and 0 bases at J, leaving 3 bases unmatched. The CDR3 loop spans 16 amino acids. Germline V lookup: CDR1 MNHEY, CDR2 SVGAGI. In nucleotides, the CDR3 is TGTGCCAGCAGTTGGGACAGTGGCTCCTATAATTCACCCCTCCACTTT. This codes for CASSWDSGSYNSPLHF.

The rearrangement links TRBV6-1 to TRBJ2-3; maybe TRBD1 (5 bases). CDR1 MNHNS and CDR2 SASEGT come from the germline V gene. The CDR3 is 15 amino acids. Trimming shortened V by 1 base and J by 0 bases, and 8 bases separated the two germline ends. CDR3 loop: CASSEDAGSTDTQYF. The CDR3 DNA follows: TGTGCCAGCAGTGAAGATGCAGGGAGCACAGATACGCAGTATTTT.

Concerning this clone: The junction and the germline gene differ at one end; a read error may be behind it. For the CDR3, the DNA is TGTGCCAGCAGCCAACAAGCTCTCCTCTTC. Protein sequence: CASSQQALLF. The rearrangement uses TRBV14 and TRBJ1-2; D is unresolved. The CDR3 totals 10 residues. CDR1 is SGHDN, CDR2 FVKESK, per germline.

The chain carries TRBV4-2 and TRBJ2-1; TRBD2 is a possible D gene (6 bases). The V end was cut by 0 bases, the J end by 5 bases, with 14 bases between. Germline V gene data show CDR1 as LGHNA and CDR2 as YNFKEQ. The CDR3 covers 16 residues. The CDR3 nucleotides are TGTGCCAGCAGCCAAGATGCGGCTAGCGCCAACAATGAGCAGTTCTTC. Amino acid sequence: CASSQDAASANNEQFF.

This clone has only one observation. The V and J genes are TRBV18 and TRBJ1-1; maybe TRBD1 (6 bases). Trimming removed 3 bases from V and 0 bases from J, with 14 bases in between. The CDR3 totals 16 residues. CDR1 and CDR2 from the germline V gene are KGHSH and LQKENI. The CDR3 protein is CASSPRGQGMNTEAFF. DNA of the CDR3: TGTGCCAGCTCACCCCGCGGGCAGGGGATGAACACTGAAGCTTTCTTT.

The chain recombines TRBV20-1 with TRBJ1-1, with D possibly matching TRBD1 (6 bases). The CDR3 loop spans 15 amino acids. The germline V and J ends were trimmed by 3 bases and 1 base, with 15 bases remaining between them. Germline V gene data show CDR1 as DFQATT and CDR2 as SNEGSKA (reference sequence). The CDR3 bases are TGCAGTGCTAGTTCCCTAGGACAGTCGAACACTGAAGCTTTCTTT. As protein: CSASSLGQSNTEAFF.

The chain joins TRBV3-1 (or the pseudogene TRBV3-2) to TRBJ1-6; D gene unclear. V gave up 0 bases and J gave up 3 bases, with 12 bases separating them. This CDR3 has 17 residues. Germline V CDR1 and CDR2: LGHDT, YNNKEL (reference sequence). The CDR3 here is CASSQDRSGSYNSPLHF. CDR3 coding DNA: TGTGCCAGCAGCCAAGATAGATCGGGGAGCTATAATTCACCCCTCCACTTT.

The chain is built from TRBV7-2 and TRBJ2-2, with 8 bases matching TRBD1. The CDR3 covers 15 residues. V lost 5 bases, J lost 2 bases, and 4 bases stayed unmatched. Germline V gene data show CDR1 as SGHTA and CDR2 as FQGNSA. The CDR3 bases are TGTGCCAGCAGCCCGGACAGGGTTAACACCGGGGAGCTGTTTTTT. Translated: CASSPDRVNTGELFF.

The V gene is TRBV7-9, the J gene TRBJ1-4; maybe TRBD1 (6 bases). Germline V gene data show CDR1 as SEHNR and CDR2 as FQNEAQ (reference sequence). The V end was cut by 5 bases, the J end by 8 bases, with 18 bases between. This CDR3 has 15 residues. The CDR3 DNA sequence: TGTGCCAGCAGCCCCCGTGCAGGGGAAGGAGAAAAACTGTTTTTT. Translation: CASSPRAGEGEKLFF.

The table lists this clone with a few counts. The chain carries TRBV4-1 and TRBJ2-3; D call uncertain. The germline V gene encodes CDR1 MGHRA and CDR2 YSYEKL. V dropped 1 base and J dropped 1 base, with 12 bases sitting between them. The length of the CDR3 is 16 residues. The CDR3 DNA reads as TGCGCCAGCAGCCAAGGGGCAGGCCCAGGCACAGATACGCAGTATTTT. Translation gives CASSQGAGPGTDTQYF.

This chain links TRBV7-6 with TRBJ2-2; 10 positions agree with TRBD2. V shed 3 bases and J 5 bases; nucleotides not matched to a gene: 6. Looked up from germline, CDR1 is SGHVS and CDR2 is FNYEAQ. The CDR3 totals 16 residues. CDR3 DNA sequence: TGTGCCAGCAGCTTTATAGCGGGAGGTGCGACCGGGGAGCTGTTTTTT. The encoded protein is CASSFIAGGATGELFF. Supplemented by reference TRBV7-6 and TRBJ2-2, the full variable domain reads GAGVSQSPRYKVTKRGQDVALRCDPISGHVSLYWYRQALGQGPEFLTYFNYEAQQDKSGLPNDRFSAERPEGSISTLTIQRTEQRDSAMYRCASSFIAGGATGELFFGEGSRLTVL.

The chain carries TRBV5-4 and TRBJ2-7, with TRBD2 as a possible D gene (5 bases). The CDR3 contains 14 residues. Germline lookup yields CDR1 SGHNT and CDR2 YYREEE (reference sequence). V shed 4 bases and J shed 2 bases, with 13 bases lying between them. The CDR3 nucleotides are TGTGCCAGCAGCCCCGAGCGGTTTGCCTACGAGCAGTACTTC. Translated: CASSPERFAYEQYF.

The chain employs TRBV5-8 and TRBJ2-3, with TRBD1 identical over 9 bases. The germline V gene has CDR1 SGHTS and CDR2 YDEGEE. This CDR3 has 13 amino acids. Losses at the gene ends were 7 bases for V and 8 bases for J; bases not matched to a gene: 8. Written as DNA, the CDR3 is TGTGCCAGCCCGGGACAGGGAGGATCTACGCAGTATTTT. Residues: CASPGQGGSTQYF.

CDR3 DNA sequence: TGTGCCAGCAGCCCACTAGCGGACTACGAGCAGTACTTC. Translating it yields CASSPLADYEQYF. The chain links TRBV11-3 to TRBJ2-7, with 8 nucleotides matching TRBD2. With V trimmed by 5 bases and J by 3 bases, 3 bases remained unmatched. Germline lookup yields CDR1 SGHNT and CDR2 YENEEA. This CDR3 is built from 13 residues.

This clone has more than one count but fewer than ten. The chain employs TRBV6-5 and TRBJ2-2, with a possible D match to TRBD2 (5 bases). V shed 7 bases and J shed 1 base, with 7 bases lying between them. Germline V lookup: CDR1 MNHEY, CDR2 SVGAGI. The CDR3 runs 13 residues. CDR3 in DNA: TGTGCCAGCAAAGCGGAGAACACCGGGGAGCTGTTTTTT. As protein: CASKAENTGELFF.

The chain uses TRBV7-4 and TRBJ2-7; D perhaps matches TRBD1 (5 bases). Trimming left V 3 bases short and J 3 bases short, with 12 bases between. Per germline, CDR1 SGHVT and CDR2 SQSDAQ. The CDR3 is made up of 14 amino acids. CDR3 nucleotide sequence: TGTGCCAGCAGCTTTAGGGGTCCCTGCTACGAGCAGTACTTC. Translation gives CASSFRGPCYEQYF.

The rearrangement joins TRBV10-3 to TRBJ2-7, with a tentative D call TRBD2 (5 bases). The CDR3 covers 14 residues. Germline V gives CDR1 ENHRY, CDR2 SYGVKD. V was clipped by 0 bases and J by 9 bases, with 15 bases between them. The CDR3 loop reads CAISESSIGGGQYF. In DNA, the CDR3 is TGTGCCATCAGTGAGTCGTCAATCGGTGGAGGGCAGTACTTC.

This clone was counted only a few times. The CDR3: CASKTGANYGYTF. In DNA form, the CDR3 reads TGTGCCAGCAAGACAGGGGCTAACTATGGCTACACCTTC. V is TRBV28 and J is TRBJ1-2; 8 nucleotides align to TRBD1. CDR3 length: 13 amino acids. Germline loops: CDR1 MDHEN, CDR2 SYDVKM. V shed 7 bases and J 0 bases; nucleotides not matched to a gene: 1.